The 30 T cell receptor beta chains in this list originate from one sample, sequenced in a study of cytomegalovirus exposure and HLA in healthy donors. PCR involved 60 Vbeta and 13 Jbeta primers. Clones were read by immunoSEQ multiplex PCR, and TCRdb kept only the in-frame ones, dropping some. This sample has about 140,000 clones; around three quarters occur once, and the top ten carry more than 0.75%. Sequenced sample: PBMCs. The receptor source for this set is a young man in good health and CMV-seronegative.

The V and J genes are TRBV9 and TRBJ2-7; 8 bases line up with TRBD2. The CDR3 is 15 amino acids. The trim removed 4 bases at V and 2 bases at J, leaving 8 bases unmatched. Germline CDR1 and CDR2: SGDLS and YYNGEE. CDR3 region: CASSPQGRGAYEQYF. The CDR3 nucleotides read TGTGCCAGCAGCCCCCAGGGGCGGGGGGCCTACGAGCAGTACTTC.

The rearrangement joins TRBV9 to TRBJ2-5, with unresolved D. The germline gives CDR1 SGDLS, CDR2 YYNGEE. The CDR3 extends over 13 amino acids. V lost 4 bases to trimming and J lost 2 bases, with 9 bases between them. The CDR3 reads CASSNGAQETQYF. In DNA, the CDR3 is TGTGCCAGCAGCAACGGAGCACAAGAGACCCAGTACTTC.

Regarding this clone: This same CDR3 is encoded by further DNA sequences in the sample. J is TRBJ2-7 and V is TRBV4-2; possibly TRBD1 for D (5 bases). Trimming removed 0 bases from V and 0 bases from J, with 6 bases in between. Germline V lookup: CDR1 LGHNA, CDR2 YNFKEQ. The length of the CDR3 is 14 residues. The CDR3 nucleotides are TGTGCCAGCAGCCAAGATAGGGGCTCCTACGAGCAGTACTTC. Residues: CASSQDRGSYEQYF.

This sequence joins TRBV6-6 and TRBJ1-4; 8 bases are a match to TRBD1. The CDR3 loop spans 14 amino acids. In germline, CDR1 is MNHNY, CDR2 SVGAGI (reference sequence). After removal of 6 bases from V and 11 bases from J, the junction contained 11 bases not matched to a gene. In DNA form, the CDR3 reads TGTGCCAGCAGCGCGACAGGGGAGGATACGAAACTGTTTTTT. This gives the protein CASSATGEDTKLFF.

V usage is TRBV9 and J usage is TRBJ2-2, with 7 positions matching TRBD1. The CDR3 is made up of 17 amino acids. Losses at the gene ends were 0 bases for V and 2 bases for J; bases not matched to a gene: 7. Germline V lookup: CDR1 SGDLS, CDR2 YYNGEE. The CDR3 reads CASSVAGQGENTGELFF. For the CDR3, the DNA is TGTGCCAGCAGCGTAGCCGGGCAGGGGGAAAACACCGGGGAGCTGTTTTTT.

This clone was seen a handful of times. The gene calls are TRBV2 and TRBJ1-1; D call uncertain. Trimming took 11 bases from V and 11 from J, leaving 9 bases between them. CDR3 length equals 8 residues. Germline V gene sequence: CDR1 SNHLY, CDR2 FYNNEI. The CDR3 spells CAREEAFF. Written as DNA, the CDR3 is TGTGCCCGAGAGGAGGCTTTCTTT.

The table lists this clone with a few counts. This chain joins TRBV6-6 and TRBJ1-2; the match to TRBD1 covers 8 bases. The J segment lost 6 bases and the V segment lost 0 bases, leaving 3 bases of the junction unmatched. The CDR3 has 14 residues. The germline gives CDR1 MNHNY, CDR2 SVGAGI (reference sequence). The CDR3, as DNA: TGTGCCAGCAGTTACTCGAGACAGGGGAATGGCTACACCTTC. Its translation: CASSYSRQGNGYTF.

The genes are TRBV9 and TRBJ2-1; 9 bases agree with TRBD2. The CDR3 has 15 amino acids. CDR1 SGDLS and CDR2 YYNGEE come from the germline V gene. V gave up 0 bases and J gave up 9 bases; unmatched junction bases: 7. Here the CDR3 reads CASSVELAGGGEQFF. As DNA, the CDR3 is TGTGCCAGCAGCGTAGAACTAGCGGGCGGGGGTGAGCAGTTCTTC.

V and J are TRBV5-1 and TRBJ2-1, with 9 bases that match TRBD1. The CDR3 contains 13 residues. Germline loops: CDR1 SGHRS, CDR2 YFSETQ. V lost 4 bases, J lost 8 bases, and 4 bases stayed unmatched. The CDR3 DNA reads TGCGCCAGCAGCCGACAGGGGGTGGATGAGCAGTTCTTC. As protein: CASSRQGVDEQFF.

The genes are TRBV6-5 and TRBJ1-6, with TRBD1 as a possible D gene (6 bases). CDR3 length: 16 amino acids. The V gene lost 1 base and the J gene lost 7 bases, with 14 bases spanning the gap. CDR1 and CDR2 from the germline V gene are MNHEY and SVGAGI. The CDR3 is CASSYFHRVPNSPLHF. CDR3 bases: TGTGCCAGCAGTTACTTCCACAGGGTCCCCAATTCACCCCTCCACTTT.

The J gene is TRBJ1-1, the V gene TRBV27; 7 positions agree with TRBD1. The V segment lost 3 bases and the J segment 3 bases; nucleotides outside the gene matches: 4. CDR1 is MNHEY and CDR2 is SMNVEV in the germline V gene (reference sequence). CDR3 length equals 14 residues. CDR3 protein: CASSFDRADTEAFF. CDR3 nucleotide sequence: TGTGCCAGCAGTTTTGACAGGGCCGACACTGAAGCTTTCTTT.

J is TRBJ2-3 and V is TRBV7-2; 13 bases align to TRBD2. This CDR3 comprises 16 residues. CDR1 and CDR2 from the germline V gene are SGHTA and FQGNSA. Losses at the gene ends were 5 bases for V and 4 bases for J; bases not matched to a gene: 6. CDR3 coding DNA: TGTGCCAGCAGCCTAAGGACTAGCGGGGGTGCAGATACGCAGTATTTT. The encoded protein is CASSLRTSGGADTQYF.

The V gene is TRBV4-2, the J gene TRBJ1-5; 8 nucleotides line up with TRBD1. V gave up 6 bases and J gave up 0 bases; unmatched junction bases: 7. From germline, CDR1 is LGHNA and CDR2 YNFKEQ. This CDR3 comprises 16 residues. In DNA, the CDR3 is TGTGCCAGCAGGCTTACAGGGGGAGCTAGCAATCAGCCCCAGCATTTT. This encodes CASRLTGGASNQPQHF.

The chain is built from TRBV5-1 and TRBJ1-6; 7 nucleotides align to TRBD1. V was clipped by 7 bases and J by 6 bases; unmatched bases: 10. Germline CDR1 reads SGHRS; CDR2 reads YFSETQ. The CDR3 spans 15 residues. The DNA for the CDR3 is TGCGCCAGCCAAACAGGGGCCGCTGGTAATTCACCCCTCCACTTT. It encodes CASQTGAAGNSPLHF.

Only a few counts were recorded for this clone. The J gene is TRBJ2-1, the V gene TRBV5-6, with TRBD1 as a possible D gene (6 bases). CDR3 length: 12 residues. Per the germline V gene, CDR1 is SGHDT and CDR2 is YYEEEE. V lost 5 bases to trimming and J lost 7 bases, with 10 bases between them. CDR3 in amino acids: CASRLTGNEQFF. The CDR3 DNA reads as TGTGCCAGCAGGCTCACAGGGAATGAGCAGTTCTTC.

This CDR3 reads CASSYGTGMYEQYF. DNA for the CDR3: TGTGCCAGCAGTTATGGGACAGGGATGTACGAGCAGTACTTC. V gene TRBV6-6 combines with J gene TRBJ2-7; TRBD1 agrees at 9 bases. V dropped 3 bases and J dropped 4; count of bases not matched to a gene: 4. There are 14 residues in the CDR3. Germline-derived CDR1 and CDR2 are MNHNY and SVGAGI (reference sequence).

The chain carries TRBV11-3 and TRBJ2-2; 9 bases map to TRBD1. Germline CDR1 reads SGHNT; CDR2 reads YENEEA. V was pared by 4 bases and J by 4 bases, with 13 bases of the junction left unmatched. CDR3 length equals 18 residues. CDR3 in amino acids: CASSYRDRAYSTTGELFF. CDR3 DNA sequence: TGTGCCAGCAGCTACCGGGACAGGGCGTATTCTACCACCGGGGAGCTGTTTTTT.

A note on this clone: One junction end does not reproduce the germline sequence, and a read error may be involved. The chain is built from TRBV7-9 and TRBJ1-1, with D possibly matching TRBD1 (5 bases). Germline V lookup: CDR1 SEHNR, CDR2 FQNEAQ (reference sequence). The CDR3 is 15 residues long. CDR3 coding DNA: TGTTCCAGCAGCGGAGTGGGGCGAAAAAACACTGAAGCTTTCTTT. Residues: CSSSGVGRKNTEAFF.

This clone was seen once. The CDR3 spells CASIRQAETQYF. The CDR3 DNA sequence: TGTGCCAGCATCCGTCAGGCCGAGACCCAGTACTTC. J is TRBJ2-5 and V is TRBV11-3, with no clear D. Per germline, CDR1 SGHNT and CDR2 YENEEA. V lost 7 bases to trimming and J lost 5 bases, with 11 bases between them. The CDR3 spans 12 residues.

V usage is TRBV5-1 and J usage is TRBJ2-6, with 10 bases fitting TRBD1. The CDR3 has 18 residues. Germline V gene data show CDR1 as SGHRS and CDR2 as YFSETQ. The trim removed 4 bases at V and 3 bases at J, leaving 10 bases unmatched. The CDR3 protein is CASSPDRGRSLGANVLTF. The CDR3 DNA follows: TGCGCCAGCAGCCCCGACAGGGGGCGTAGCCTTGGGGCCAACGTCCTGACTTTC.

This clone was observed a few times. V usage is TRBV29-1 and J usage is TRBJ1-2; D possibly corresponds to TRBD1 (6 bases). This CDR3 has 12 amino acids. Trimming took off 5 bases at V and 2 bases at J, with 9 bases between the two ends. In germline, CDR1 is SQVTM, CDR2 ANQGSEA. CDR3 in amino acids: CSVWQGNYGYTF. The CDR3 nucleotides read TGCAGCGTTTGGCAGGGGAACTATGGCTACACCTTC.

The J gene is TRBJ2-7, the V gene TRBV2; 8 bases line up with TRBD1. Germline V gene sequence: CDR1 SNHLY, CDR2 FYNNEI. Trimming cost V 4 bases and J 0 bases; bases outside gene matches: 8. The CDR3 runs 16 residues. CDR3 amino acids: CASSGDRSRSSYEQYF. The CDR3 coding sequence is TGTGCCAGCAGTGGGGACAGGTCGAGGAGCTCCTACGAGCAGTACTTC. Full variable domain (missing parts from reference TRBV2 and TRBJ2-7): EPEVTQTPSHQVTQMGQEVILRCVPISNHLYFYWYRQILGQKVEFLVSFYNNEISEKSEIFDDQFSVERPDGSNFTLKIRSTKLEDSAMYFCASSGDRSRSSYEQYFGPGTRLTVT.

V gene TRBV18 combines with J gene TRBJ2-3; TRBD2 aligns across 8 bases. The CDR3 runs to 16 residues. Looked up from germline, CDR1 is KGHSH and CDR2 is LQKENI. J lost 0 bases, V lost 6 bases, and 8 bases had no gene match. The CDR3 nucleotides read TGTGCCAGCTCTTCCGGTAGCGGGGCTAGCACAGATACGCAGTATTTT. This sequence encodes CASSSGSGASTDTQYF.

The genes are TRBV9 and TRBJ1-1; no clear D gene. Trimming cost V 1 base and J 4 bases, with 11 bases left between them. Germline lookup yields CDR1 SGDLS and CDR2 YYNGEE. CDR3 size: 14 residues. CDR3 bases: TGTGCCAGCAGCGTAAGAGATTTCGGCACTGAAGCTTTCTTT. Translation gives CASSVRDFGTEAFF.

The chain is built from TRBV28 and TRBJ1-1; D perhaps matches TRBD1 (5 bases). This CDR3 comprises 14 residues. V dropped 4 bases and J dropped 8 bases, with 17 bases sitting between them. The germline gives CDR1 MDHEN, CDR2 SYDVKM. CDR3 sequence (DNA): TGTGCCAGCAGTTCCACGCCCTCGGGGGTAGAAGCTTTCTTT. The encoded protein is CASSSTPSGVEAFF.

This clone was seen only once. This rearrangement joins TRBV27 to TRBJ1-1; unclear D gene. This CDR3 is 13 amino acids long. Germline V CDR1 and CDR2: MNHEY, SMNVEV (reference sequence). The ends were cut back, 2 bases at V and 1 base at J, with 5 bases in the middle. The CDR3 here is CASSLQSNTEAFF. The CDR3 nucleotides read TGTGCCAGCAGTTTACAATCGAACACTGAAGCTTTCTTT.

There are a few counts of this clone. The chain recombines TRBV12-5 with TRBJ2-1; 9 bases are shared with TRBD1. The germline gives CDR1 LGHNT, CDR2 FRNRAP. There are 15 residues in the CDR3. V shed 3 bases and J 3 bases; nucleotides not matched to a gene: 3. The CDR3 region is CASGLPGQGYNEQFF. The CDR3 region has the DNA TGTGCTAGTGGTTTACCGGGACAGGGCTACAATGAGCAGTTCTTC.

This chain connects TRBV4-3 to TRBJ1-5; 11 positions match TRBD1. Germline assignment: CDR1 LGHNA and CDR2 YSLEER. J lost 9 bases, V lost 4 bases, and 8 bases had no gene match. This CDR3 has 15 residues. In nucleotides, the CDR3 is TGCGCCAGCAGCCGGGACAGGGGGAATTTTAGGCCCCAGCATTTT. Translation: CASSRDRGNFRPQHF.

The V and J genes are TRBV18 and TRBJ2-3, with a weak D call TRBD2 (5 bases). The CDR3 covers 13 residues. V was pared by 5 bases and J by 5 bases, with 11 bases between. The germline gives CDR1 KGHSH, CDR2 LQKENI. CDR3: CASSALRGDTQYF. CDR3 bases: TGTGCCAGCTCAGCCCTCCGGGGAGATACGCAGTATTTT.

This clone appeared a single time. The V gene is TRBV18, the J gene TRBJ1-2; 10 bases fit TRBD1. The V gene's germline CDR1 is KGHSH and CDR2 LQKENI. J gave up 0 bases and V 5 bases, and 0 bases lay outside the gene matches. CDR3 size: 14 residues. CDR3 protein: CASSGQGANYGYTF. The CDR3 DNA reads as TGTGCCAGCTCAGGACAGGGGGCTAACTATGGCTACACCTTC.